These 26 T cell receptor beta chains came from one sample sequenced in a study of T cells expressing NK-cell markers. TCRdb reprocessed the 5' RACE reads and stores each CDR3 protein as one record, lacking DNA. The specimen's table records a few hundred thousand distinct CDR3 sequences. Material: blood T cells: a sorted CD56 or NKG2C T cell subset, CD4+ or CD8+ T cells, or bulk PBMC T cells (not recorded which). Receptors originate from a man aged 18-69 years in good health.

The genes are TRBV7-6 and TRBJ2-7; checking the TCRdb D call of TRBD2 is not possible without DNA. The CDR3 has 15 amino acids. Germline V lookup: CDR1 SGHVS, CDR2 FNYEAQ. CDR3 sequence reads: CASSLVSSGGDEQYF.

The chain links TRBV24-1 to TRBJ2-1; TCRdb gives TRBD1 as the D gene, but with no DNA this cannot be confirmed. Germline V gives CDR1 KGHDR, CDR2 SFDVKD. The CDR3 totals 17 residues. The CDR3 loop is CATSDFNLGTGYNEQFF.

The chain links TRBV6-1 to TRBJ2-4; TCRdb outputs TRBD1, but without DNA this stays unchecked. This CDR3 is 16 amino acids long. Germline CDR1 and CDR2: MNHNS and SASEGT. This CDR3 is CATEDSGTGTKNIQYF.

The rearrangement links TRBV4-1 to TRBJ1-5; there is no DNA to check the TCRdb D call of TRBD1. Germline CDR1 and CDR2: MGHRA and YSYEKL. This CDR3 has 14 residues. This CDR3 reads CASSHAGKRQPQHF.

This chain uses TRBV6-1 with TRBJ1-4; checking the TCRdb D call of TRBD1 is not possible without DNA. The CDR3 sequence is 14 residues long. Germline assignment: CDR1 MNHNS and CDR2 SASEGT. CDR3 region: CASTSGVANEKLFF.

The CDR3 sequence is CASSPIPLQGGYGYTF. The rearrangement uses TRBV6-1 and TRBJ1-2; the TRBD1 assignment by TCRdb is unverifiable without DNA. The CDR3 is made up of 16 amino acids. Per germline, CDR1 MNHNS and CDR2 SASEGT.

The J gene is TRBJ1-1, the V gene TRBV18. The CDR3 covers 12 residues. The germline V gene encodes CDR1 KGHSH and CDR2 LQKENI. CDR3: CASSPRNTEAFF.

The V gene is TRBV12-3 or TRBV12-4, the J gene TRBJ1-2. CDR3 size: 14 residues. This CDR3 reads CASKVAAQNYGYTF.

The V and J genes are TRBV5-1 and TRBJ1-1. CDR1 is SGHRS, CDR2 YFSETQ, per germline. The CDR3 has 11 amino acids. CDR3 loop: CASSFLYEAFF.

This rearrangement joins TRBV20-1 to TRBJ2-1; TCRdb reports TRBD1, a call that lacks DNA to check it against. The CDR3 loop spans 11 amino acids. Germline assignment: CDR1 DFQATT and CDR2 SNEGSKA (reference sequence). The CDR3 loop is CSPDSNNEQFF.

The chain is built from TRBV5-1 and TRBJ2-5. In germline, CDR1 is SGHRS, CDR2 YFSETQ. The CDR3 is made up of 14 amino acids. The CDR3 loop reads CASSWEANEETQYF.

The chain carries TRBV4-2 and TRBJ1-2; with no DNA, the TCRdb D assignment of TRBD1 cannot be verified. The germline V gene has CDR1 LGHNA and CDR2 YNFKEQ. This CDR3 region has 15 residues. This CDR3 is CASSQPQGHEYGYTF.

This chain uses TRBV6-1 with TRBJ2-6; TCRdb calls TRBD2, which cannot be checked without DNA. There are 15 residues in the CDR3. The germline V gene has CDR1 MNHNS and CDR2 SASEGT. The CDR3 region is CASSRRGSGANVLNF.

The rearrangement links TRBV20-1 to TRBJ2-7; without DNA, the TCRdb call of TRBD1 cannot be checked. The CDR3 length is 13 residues. CDR1 DFQATT and CDR2 SNEGSKA come from the germline V gene (reference sequence). The CDR3 sequence is CSASGQGAHEQYF.

V usage is TRBV6-1 and J usage is TRBJ2-3; there is no DNA to check the TCRdb D call of TRBD1. The CDR3 loop spans 13 amino acids. Germline V CDR1 and CDR2: MNHNS, SASEGT. The CDR3 sequence: CASSRDNVDTQYF.

V is TRBV6-1 and J is TRBJ1-4; TCRdb's D gene call, TRBD1, goes unchecked for lack of DNA. The CDR3 runs 15 residues. Germline V gene data show CDR1 as MNHNS and CDR2 as SASEGT. The CDR3 loop reads CASSETGILDEKLFF.

The chain joins TRBV3-1 to TRBJ2-3; without DNA, the TCRdb call of TRBD2 cannot be checked. The CDR3 has 18 residues. CDR1 is LGHDT and CDR2 is YNNKEL in the germline V gene (reference sequence). CDR3 amino acids: CASSLPGLAGGHTDTQYF.

The chain employs TRBV19 and TRBJ2-1; no DNA is available, so the TRBD1 call from TCRdb remains unchecked. The CDR3 length is 14 residues. From germline, CDR1 is LNHDA and CDR2 SQIVND (reference sequence). The CDR3 protein is CASTPGRERNEQFF.

The chain joins TRBV12-3 or TRBV12-4 to TRBJ2-7; without DNA, the TCRdb call of TRBD1 cannot be checked. The CDR3 contains 15 residues. CDR3 protein: CASSQGQLTASTQYF.

The chain employs TRBV2 and TRBJ1-1; TCRdb names TRBD1, which stays unverified in the absence of DNA. The germline V gene encodes CDR1 SNHLY and CDR2 FYNNEI. The CDR3 consists of 15 residues. CDR3 protein: CASSERGLMNTEAFF.

The chain couples TRBV5-8 to TRBJ2-2; TCRdb lists TRBD1, though no DNA is available to test this call. Germline CDR1 and CDR2: SGHTS and YDEGEE. The CDR3 loop spans 17 amino acids. CDR3 protein: CASSLGGPGRVTGELFF.

J is TRBJ1-6 and V is TRBV5-1. Germline V CDR1 and CDR2: SGHRS, YFSETQ. The CDR3 has 13 amino acids. Here the CDR3 reads CASSFGTGLPLHF.

The CDR3 here is CASSFSPTEQETQYF. V gene TRBV27 combines with J gene TRBJ2-5; TCRdb names TRBD1, which stays unverified in the absence of DNA. This CDR3 comprises 15 residues. Germline values: CDR1 MNHEY, CDR2 SMNVEV (reference sequence).

The chain employs TRBV2 and TRBJ2-1; as DNA is missing, the TRBD1 call by TCRdb cannot be tested. This CDR3 is built from 14 residues. Germline CDR1 SNHLY, CDR2 FYNNEI. CDR3 sequence reads: CASSVRGGVNEQFF.

This chain uses TRBV18 with TRBJ1-1; absent DNA, TCRdb's TRBD1 call cannot be checked. The CDR3 runs 17 residues. Germline V gene data show CDR1 as KGHSH and CDR2 as LQKENI. The CDR3 loop reads CASSYDFGGRSNTEAFF.

J is TRBJ2-7 and V is TRBV9; the TCRdb D gene call, TRBD2, has no DNA to confirm it. The CDR3 has 15 residues. Germline values: CDR1 SGDLS, CDR2 YYNGEE. CDR3 protein: CASNLTSGGEDEQYF.